This is a list of T cell receptor beta chains from one sample in a study of T cell responses to AZD1222 COVID-19 vaccine. Profiled with immunoSEQ multiplex PCR; TCRdb holds only in-frame clones, not every one. The sample comprises 110,000 to 150,000 clones, more than 80% of which are singletons, and 0.7% to 1% rests with the top ten. Sequenced here: peripheral blood, sampled on day 0 of MenACWY control vaccination. These receptor sequences come from an adult in good health. Each CDR3 is given without its conserved first and last residue. Fields, in order: V gene, J gene, D gene, CDR3 protein. A D gene is named only where the DNA matches it firmly.

v_gene: TRBV4-1; j_gene: TRBJ2-3; d_gene: -; CDR3aa: ASSHPSTPDTQY
v_gene: TRBV11-3; j_gene: TRBJ1-1; d_gene: -; CDR3aa: ASSLVWPDGEAF
v_gene: TRBV19; j_gene: TRBJ2-1; d_gene: -; CDR3aa: ASSIKTGSEQF
v_gene: TRBV4-3; j_gene: TRBJ2-1; d_gene: -; CDR3aa: ASSQDGVGDNEQF
v_gene: TRBV5-1; j_gene: TRBJ2-1; d_gene: TRBD2; CDR3aa: ASSFQLAGDPNEQF
v_gene: TRBV6-1; j_gene: TRBJ2-3; d_gene: -; CDR3aa: ASSEGEGDTDTQY
v_gene: TRBV5-4; j_gene: TRBJ1-2; d_gene: -; CDR3aa: ASSWDGLHGYT
v_gene: TRBV7-8; j_gene: TRBJ1-4; d_gene: -; CDR3aa: ASSLNTHSTGGGEKLF
v_gene: TRBV9; j_gene: TRBJ1-1; d_gene: -; CDR3aa: ASSVKDTEAF
v_gene: TRBV6-1; j_gene: TRBJ2-3; d_gene: -; CDR3aa: ASSAFLRAISTDTQY
v_gene: TRBV30; j_gene: TRBJ1-1; d_gene: -; CDR3aa: AWSVNLNTEAF
v_gene: TRBV7-9; j_gene: TRBJ2-7; d_gene: -; CDR3aa: ASSFDRIHYEQY
v_gene: TRBV4-3; j_gene: TRBJ1-1; d_gene: -; CDR3aa: ASSQVGIQRTKAF
v_gene: TRBV28; j_gene: TRBJ2-1; d_gene: TRBD2; CDR3aa: ASGSTSGIYNEQF
v_gene: TRBV27; j_gene: TRBJ1-2; d_gene: TRBD1; CDR3aa: ASSYGQGGAGGYT
v_gene: TRBV18; j_gene: TRBJ1-2; d_gene: TRBD1; CDR3aa: ASSLGQGSNGYT
v_gene: TRBV7-9; j_gene: TRBJ1-3; d_gene: TRBD1; CDR3aa: ASSPDPPDRGSGNTIY
v_gene: TRBV28; j_gene: TRBJ1-6; d_gene: -; CDR3aa: ASYGGMGSPLH
v_gene: TRBV18; j_gene: TRBJ1-1; d_gene: -; CDR3aa: ASSLNTEAF
v_gene: TRBV6-5; j_gene: TRBJ1-2; d_gene: -; CDR3aa: ASRNTNNYGYT